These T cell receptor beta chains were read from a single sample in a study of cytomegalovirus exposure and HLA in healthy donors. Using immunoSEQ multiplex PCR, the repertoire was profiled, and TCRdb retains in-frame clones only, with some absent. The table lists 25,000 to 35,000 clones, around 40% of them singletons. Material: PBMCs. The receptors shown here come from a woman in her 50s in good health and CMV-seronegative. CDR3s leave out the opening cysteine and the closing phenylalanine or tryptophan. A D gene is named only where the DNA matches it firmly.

CDR3: ASSHLKLRATGAGGNYMEWGYT
V: TRBV4-2
J: TRBJ1-2
D: TRBD1

CDR3: ASSSSGTSGYNEQF
V: TRBV5-1
J: TRBJ2-1
D: TRBD2

CDR3: ASSLDSGGVYEQY
V: TRBV5-1
J: TRBJ2-7
D: TRBD2

CDR3: ASSPDRDYGYT
V: TRBV18
J: TRBJ1-2
D: TRBD1

CDR3: AISEQGGNQPQH
V: TRBV10-3
J: TRBJ1-5
D: NA

CDR3: ASSPGLREETQY
V: TRBV5-4
J: TRBJ2-5
D: TRBD2

CDR3: ASSRDRGSSNEQF
V: TRBV5-6
J: TRBJ2-1
D: TRBD1

CDR3: ASSRDRVLYEQY
V: TRBV5-6
J: TRBJ2-7
D: TRBD1

CDR3: ASSLGGQGFYEQY
V: TRBV5-1
J: TRBJ2-7
D: TRBD1

CDR3: ASSIAGQDIRAEQY
V: TRBV19
J: TRBJ2-7
D: TRBD1

CDR3: ASDRGRGETQY
V: TRBV2
J: TRBJ2-5
D: TRBD1

CDR3: AWSVQLAGIGTQY
V: TRBV30
J: TRBJ2-5
D: TRBD2

CDR3: ASTRQGANEQF
V: TRBV7-9
J: TRBJ2-1
D: TRBD1

CDR3: ASSRDRGSSYEQY
V: TRBV4-1
J: TRBJ2-7
D: TRBD1

CDR3: ASRSGQGWDQPQH
V: TRBV5-8
J: TRBJ1-5
D: TRBD1

CDR3: ASSNPQGAREKLF
V: TRBV5-1
J: TRBJ1-4
D: TRBD1

CDR3: ASSGSGRTYNEQF
V: TRBV2
J: TRBJ2-1
D: TRBD2

CDR3: ASSPYRVLPPNTGELF
V: TRBV7-8
J: TRBJ2-2
D: NA

CDR3: ASSPGQSYEQY
V: TRBV28
J: TRBJ2-7
D: NA

CDR3: ASSSSGGNTEAF
V: TRBV28
J: TRBJ1-1
D: TRBD1

CDR3: ASSLGQGGTEAF
V: TRBV5-6
J: TRBJ1-1
D: TRBD1

CDR3: ASRQGERYGYT
V: TRBV19
J: TRBJ1-2
D: TRBD1

CDR3: ASSLGTGEVYGYT
V: TRBV7-9
J: TRBJ1-2
D: TRBD1

CDR3: ASSGGVSTDTQY
V: TRBV6-1
J: TRBJ2-3
D: NA

CDR3: AWSVLGTGVGYT
V: TRBV30
J: TRBJ1-2
D: TRBD1

CDR3: ASSVNYSGNTIY
V: TRBV6-1
J: TRBJ1-3
D: NA

CDR3: ASSIHGETQY
V: TRBV19
J: TRBJ2-5
D: NA

CDR3: ASSRALDSGVSTDTQY
V: TRBV19
J: TRBJ2-3
D: TRBD2

CDR3: ASSFRNEQF
V: TRBV28
J: TRBJ2-1
D: NA

CDR3: SARIVGEQF
V: TRBV20-1
J: TRBJ2-1
D: NA

CDR3: ASSLSTLSTDTQY
V: TRBV5-1
J: TRBJ2-3
D: NA

CDR3: ASTKQGTDNSPLH
V: TRBV5-5
J: TRBJ1-6
D: TRBD1

CDR3: ASSGPRFSYEQY
V: TRBV11-2
J: TRBJ2-7
D: NA

CDR3: ASSSYRVPTKYEQY
V: TRBV7-8
J: TRBJ2-7
D: NA

CDR3: ASSSSYGYT
V: TRBV11-2
J: TRBJ1-2
D: NA

CDR3: ASSEVAGRGNTIY
V: TRBV6-1
J: TRBJ1-3
D: NA

CDR3: ASRPLAGGRRAEQY
V: TRBV28
J: TRBJ2-7
D: TRBD2

CDR3: ASSQDSVLIGF
V: TRBV7-9
J: TRBJ2-1
D: NA

CDR3: SVPSGGNEQF
V: TRBV29-1
J: TRBJ2-1
D: TRBD2

CDR3: ATSSPFETQY
V: TRBV15
J: TRBJ2-5
D: NA

CDR3: ATSPPGGRYGYT
V: TRBV15
J: TRBJ1-2
D: NA

CDR3: ASRRVMDNEQF
V: TRBV5-1
J: TRBJ2-1
D: NA

CDR3: ASSATGSSYNEQF
V: TRBV6-6
J: TRBJ2-1
D: NA

CDR3: ASSPGTGENIQY
V: TRBV18
J: TRBJ2-4
D: TRBD1

CDR3: ASRTRRGANHQPQH
V: TRBV28
J: TRBJ1-5
D: NA

CDR3: ASSLDSSGANVLT
V: TRBV7-2
J: TRBJ2-6
D: NA

CDR3: ASMLAGDTGELF
V: TRBV7-9
J: TRBJ2-2
D: TRBD2

CDR3: ASSLTGEHTEAF
V: TRBV6-6
J: TRBJ1-1
D: TRBD1

CDR3: ASSFGQDEAF
V: TRBV7-9
J: TRBJ1-1
D: TRBD1